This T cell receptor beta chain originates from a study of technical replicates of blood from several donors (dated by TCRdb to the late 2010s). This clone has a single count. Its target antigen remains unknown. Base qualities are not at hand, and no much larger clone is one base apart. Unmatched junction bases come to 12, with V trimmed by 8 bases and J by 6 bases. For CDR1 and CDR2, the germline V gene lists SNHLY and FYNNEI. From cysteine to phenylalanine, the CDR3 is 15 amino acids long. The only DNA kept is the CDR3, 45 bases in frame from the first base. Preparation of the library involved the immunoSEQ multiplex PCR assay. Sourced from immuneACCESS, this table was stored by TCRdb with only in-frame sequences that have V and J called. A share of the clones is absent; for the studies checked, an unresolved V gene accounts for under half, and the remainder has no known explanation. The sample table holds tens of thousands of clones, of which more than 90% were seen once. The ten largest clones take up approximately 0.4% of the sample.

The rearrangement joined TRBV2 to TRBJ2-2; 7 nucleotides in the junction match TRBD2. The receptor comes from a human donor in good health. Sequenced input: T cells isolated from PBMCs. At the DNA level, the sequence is TGTGCCAGCTCAGGTGGGCAGAGCGGGGCCGGGGAGCTGTTTTTT. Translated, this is CASSGGQSGAGELFF.